This T cell receptor beta chain stems from a study of blood T cell repertoires in COVID-19 (dated by TCRdb to about 2020). About the study as a whole: Samples covering the acute and convalescent phases of COVID-19 were provided by collaborators in the United States, Italy and Spain. The prospective study material was composed of cDNA or gDNA derived from T cells, B-cell-depleted T cells, or PBMCs. The dataset comprised deeply sampled blood TCRbeta repertoires from subjects exposed to, actively infected with, or recovered from COVID-19. The repertoires were released in a freely available public database intended as a resource for research on the immune response to SARS-CoV-2. The samples were drawn from the first 160 participants of the ongoing ImmuneRACE study and from some 1,300 subjects provided by 6 global collaborators. A de-identified subject ID, COVID-19 status, age in years and sex were almost always included in the sample metadata. Where HLA class I and class II types were available, the types were taken from metadata supplied by the sample provider, not from assay-based typing. Points the paper makes about the study in general: The amount of clinical and demographic metadata varied by source and participant and was provided uncurated.

This clone occurred a few times. Its antigen is still unknown. No qualities accompany the bases; no much larger clone lies one base away. The immunoSEQ Assay, a bias-controlled multiplex PCR, was used to amplify TCRbeta CDR3 regions from genomic DNA. Per the authors' processing: The number of nucleated cells in each sample was estimated by amplification of reference gene primers within the assay. To quantify the absolute abundance of each unique TCRbeta CDR3 rearrangement, sequence reads were collapsed and filtered. For each sample, productive Simpson clonality was calculated as the square root of Simpson's diversity index over productive rearrangements. TCRdb re-hosts the immuneACCESS table, in-frame sequences only. Its copies lack some clones; in the studies checked, an unresolved V gene accounts for under half of them, and the cause for the rest is not known. V and J calls and clone size are given by that table; D and trimming were obtained from the DNA. Recorded for this sample are hundreds of thousands of clones; around 79% of them occurred a single time. Of the sample, 2.5% to 4% falls within the top ten clones.

The collaborating institutions used their own protocols to collect whole blood in K2EDTA tubes. For TCRbeta analysis, collaborators shipped samples as frozen whole blood, isolated PBMCs, or DNA extracted from either of those sample types. The CDR1 and CDR2 encoded by the germline V gene are SGHRS and YFSETQ. The CDR3 runs 16 residues from the cysteine to the phenylalanine. Just the 48-base CDR3 DNA is kept, in frame starting at base 1. The germline V end is reduced by 0 bases and the J end by 2 bases; junction bases left unmatched: 7. Specimen: peripheral blood. The source is an elderly woman with acute or convalescent COVID-19. The sequence joins TRBV5-1 to TRBJ2-7, and TRBD1 matches 8 of the central bases. The sequenced DNA: TGCGCCAGCAGCTTGGATCAGGGGGCGCGTCCCTACGAGCAGTACTTC. Protein translation: CASSLDQGARPYEQYF.